This TCR beta chain is from a study of T cell clonality in common variable immunodeficiency. Overall study findings and caveats: What drives increased CVID clonality needs T cell subpopulation sequencing. Shared TCRbeta clones were fewer between CVID subjects than controls.

This clone was detected ten times or more. Its antigen is currently unknown. Sequencing input was equivalent genomic DNA from CVID and controls. Produced via immunoSEQ multiplex PCR; TCRdb's table is partial and in-frame only. In total the sample includes approximately 34,000 clones, none of them seen once. The TCR sequence derives from a person aged 18 to 70 in good health. Sequencing was done on a sample of peripheral blood mononuclear cells.

The CDR3 sequence is CASSSDRTPRDQPQHF. The part of the CDR3 DNA that was read is TGTGCCAGCAGCTCGGACAGGACGCCGCGGGATCAGCCC. J is TRBJ1-5 and V is TRBV28; 7 nucleotides align to TRBD1. Sequencing ends 3 residues short of the CDR3 end; the germline J gene provides the rest. The CDR3 contains 16 residues. The V gene end was trimmed by 6 bases and the J gene end by 5 bases; junction bases not matched to a gene: 13. Germline V gene lookup returns CDR1 MDHEN and CDR2 SYDVKM. Complete variable domain (other parts from reference TRBV28 and TRBJ1-5): DVKVTQSSRYLVKRTGEKVFLECVQDMDHENMFWYRQDPGLGLRLIYFSYDVKMKEKGDIPEGYSVSREKKERFSLILESASTNQTSMYLCASSSDRTPRDQPQHFGDGTRLSIL.